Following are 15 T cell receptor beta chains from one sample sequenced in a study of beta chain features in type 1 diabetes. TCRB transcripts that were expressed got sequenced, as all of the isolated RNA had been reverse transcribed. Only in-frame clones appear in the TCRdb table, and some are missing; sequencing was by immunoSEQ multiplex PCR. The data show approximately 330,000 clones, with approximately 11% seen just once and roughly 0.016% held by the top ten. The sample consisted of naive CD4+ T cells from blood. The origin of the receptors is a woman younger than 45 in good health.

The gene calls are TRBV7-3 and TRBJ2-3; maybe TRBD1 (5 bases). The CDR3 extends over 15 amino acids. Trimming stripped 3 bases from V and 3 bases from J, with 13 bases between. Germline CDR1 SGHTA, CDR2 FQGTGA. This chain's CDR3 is CASSFRPGPTDTQYF. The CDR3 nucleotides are TGTGCCAGCAGCTTCCGGCCAGGGCCTACAGATACGCAGTATTTT.

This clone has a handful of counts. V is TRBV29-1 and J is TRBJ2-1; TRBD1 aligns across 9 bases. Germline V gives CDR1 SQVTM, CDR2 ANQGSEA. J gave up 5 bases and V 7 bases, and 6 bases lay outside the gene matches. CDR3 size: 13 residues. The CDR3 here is CSGDRDRNNEQFF. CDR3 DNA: TGCAGCGGGGACAGGGACCGAAACAATGAGCAGTTCTTC.

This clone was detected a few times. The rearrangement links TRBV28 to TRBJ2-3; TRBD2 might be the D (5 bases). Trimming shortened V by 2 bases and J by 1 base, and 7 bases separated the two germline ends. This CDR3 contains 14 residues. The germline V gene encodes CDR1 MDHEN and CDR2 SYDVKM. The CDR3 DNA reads TGTGCCAGCAGTTTAAGCGGAGGCACAGATACGCAGTATTTT. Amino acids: CASSLSGGTDTQYF.

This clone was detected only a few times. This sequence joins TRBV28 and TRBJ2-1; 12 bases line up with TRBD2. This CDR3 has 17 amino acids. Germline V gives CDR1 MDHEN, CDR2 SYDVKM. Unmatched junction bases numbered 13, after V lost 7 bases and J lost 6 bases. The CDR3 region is CASKPPSGRAVGNEQFF. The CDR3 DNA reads TGTGCCAGCAAACCCCCTAGCGGGAGGGCCGTTGGCAATGAGCAGTTCTTC. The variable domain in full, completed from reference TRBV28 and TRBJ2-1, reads DVKVTQSSRYLVKRTGEKVFLECVQDMDHENMFWYRQDPGLGLRLIYFSYDVKMKEKGDIPEGYSVSREKKERFSLILESASTNQTSMYLCASKPPSGRAVGNEQFFGPGTRLTVL.

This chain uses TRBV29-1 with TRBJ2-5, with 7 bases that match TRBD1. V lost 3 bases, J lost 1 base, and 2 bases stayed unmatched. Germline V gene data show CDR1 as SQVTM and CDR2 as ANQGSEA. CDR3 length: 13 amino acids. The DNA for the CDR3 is TGCAGCGTTGAGGCAGGGGGCCAAGAGACCCAGTACTTC. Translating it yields CSVEAGGQETQYF.

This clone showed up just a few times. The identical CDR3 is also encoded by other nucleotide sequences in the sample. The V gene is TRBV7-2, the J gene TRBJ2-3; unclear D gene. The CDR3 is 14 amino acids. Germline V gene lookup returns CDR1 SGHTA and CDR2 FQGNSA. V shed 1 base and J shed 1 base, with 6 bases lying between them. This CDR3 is CASSLDRGTDTQYF. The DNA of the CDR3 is TGTGCCAGCAGCTTAGATCGAGGCACAGATACGCAGTATTTT.

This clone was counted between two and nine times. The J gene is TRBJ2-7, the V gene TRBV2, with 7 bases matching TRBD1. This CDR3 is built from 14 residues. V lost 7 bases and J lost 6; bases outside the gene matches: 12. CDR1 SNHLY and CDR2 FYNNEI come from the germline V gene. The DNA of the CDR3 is TGTGCCAGCATCTCACAGGGGATTCCCCTCGAGCAGTACTTC. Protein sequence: CASISQGIPLEQYF.

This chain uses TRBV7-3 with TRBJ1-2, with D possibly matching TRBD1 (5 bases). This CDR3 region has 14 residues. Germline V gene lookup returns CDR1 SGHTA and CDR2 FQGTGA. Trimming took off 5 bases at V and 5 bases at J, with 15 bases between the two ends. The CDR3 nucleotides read TGTGCCAGCAGCCCCGGGAGGGAGGGGTATGGCTACACCTTC. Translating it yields CASSPGREGYGYTF.

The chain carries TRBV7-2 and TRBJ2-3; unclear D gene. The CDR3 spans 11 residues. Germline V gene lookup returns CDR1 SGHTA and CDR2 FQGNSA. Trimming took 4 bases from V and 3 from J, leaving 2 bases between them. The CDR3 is CASSSTDTQYF. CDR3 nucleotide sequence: TGTGCCAGCAGCTCGACAGATACGCAGTATTTT. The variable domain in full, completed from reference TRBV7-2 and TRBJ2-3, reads GAGVSQSPSNKVTEKGKDVELRCDPISGHTALYWYRQSLGQGLEFLIYFQGNSAPDKSGLPSDRFSAERTGGSVSTLTIQRTQQEDSAVYLCASSSTDTQYFGPGTRLTVL.

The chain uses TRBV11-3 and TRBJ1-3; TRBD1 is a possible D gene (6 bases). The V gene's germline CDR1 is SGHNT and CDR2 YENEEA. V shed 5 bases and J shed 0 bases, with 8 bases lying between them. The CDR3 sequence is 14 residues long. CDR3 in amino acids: CASSKDSSGNTIYF. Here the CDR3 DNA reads TGTGCCAGCAGCAAGGACAGCTCTGGAAACACCATATATTTT.

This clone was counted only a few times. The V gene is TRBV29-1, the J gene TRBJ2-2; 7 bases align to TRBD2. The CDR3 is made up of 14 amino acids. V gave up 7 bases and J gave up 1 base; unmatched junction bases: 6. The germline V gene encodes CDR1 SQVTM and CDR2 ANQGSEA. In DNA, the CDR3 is TGCAGCGCCCGGGGCGGGAGGAACACCGGGGAGCTGTTTTTT. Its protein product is CSARGGRNTGELFF.

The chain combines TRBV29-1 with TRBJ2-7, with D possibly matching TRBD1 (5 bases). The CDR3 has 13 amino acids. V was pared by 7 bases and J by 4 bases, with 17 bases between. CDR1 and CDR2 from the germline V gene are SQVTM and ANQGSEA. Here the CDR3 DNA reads TGCAGCGCCGGCGGTGGGGCGGTTTACGAGCAGTACTTC. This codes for CSAGGGAVYEQYF.

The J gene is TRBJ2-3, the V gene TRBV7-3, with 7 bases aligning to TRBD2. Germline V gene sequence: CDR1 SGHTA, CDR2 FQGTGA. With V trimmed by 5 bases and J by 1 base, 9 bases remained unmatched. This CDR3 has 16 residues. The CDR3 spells CASSPNPGLRTDTQYF. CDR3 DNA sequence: TGTGCCAGCAGCCCGAACCCGGGACTACGCACAGATACGCAGTATTTT.

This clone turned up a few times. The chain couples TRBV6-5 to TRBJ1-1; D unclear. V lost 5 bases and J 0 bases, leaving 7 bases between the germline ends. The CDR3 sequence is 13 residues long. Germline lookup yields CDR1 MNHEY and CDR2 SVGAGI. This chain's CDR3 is CASSEALNTEAFF. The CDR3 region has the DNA TGTGCCAGCAGTGAAGCCTTGAACACTGAAGCTTTCTTT.

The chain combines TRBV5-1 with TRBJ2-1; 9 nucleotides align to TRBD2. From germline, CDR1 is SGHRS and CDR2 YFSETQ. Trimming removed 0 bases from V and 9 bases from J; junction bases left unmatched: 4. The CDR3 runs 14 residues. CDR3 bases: TGCGCCAGCAGCTTGGACGCGGGAGGGGCTGAGCAGTTCTTC. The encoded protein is CASSLDAGGAEQFF.